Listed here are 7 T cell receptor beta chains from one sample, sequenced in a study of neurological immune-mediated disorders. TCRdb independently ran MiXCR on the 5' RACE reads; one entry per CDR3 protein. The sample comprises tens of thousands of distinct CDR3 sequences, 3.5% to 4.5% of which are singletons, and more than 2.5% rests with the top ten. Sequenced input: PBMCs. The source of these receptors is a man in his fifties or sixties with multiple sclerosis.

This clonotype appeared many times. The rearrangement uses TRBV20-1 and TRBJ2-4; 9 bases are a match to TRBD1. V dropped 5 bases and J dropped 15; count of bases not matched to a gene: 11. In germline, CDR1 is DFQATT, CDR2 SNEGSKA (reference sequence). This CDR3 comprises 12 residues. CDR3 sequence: CSALSRDRERYF. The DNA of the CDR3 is TGCAGTGCTTTATCCCGGGACAGGGAACGGTACTTC.

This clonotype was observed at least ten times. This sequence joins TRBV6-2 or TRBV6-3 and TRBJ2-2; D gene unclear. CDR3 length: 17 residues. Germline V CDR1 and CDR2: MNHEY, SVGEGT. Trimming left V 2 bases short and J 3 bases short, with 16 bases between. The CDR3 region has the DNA TGTGCCAGCAGTTACAATCGCAGGACCTCGTACACCGGGGAGCTGTTTTTT. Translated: CASSYNRRTSYTGELFF.

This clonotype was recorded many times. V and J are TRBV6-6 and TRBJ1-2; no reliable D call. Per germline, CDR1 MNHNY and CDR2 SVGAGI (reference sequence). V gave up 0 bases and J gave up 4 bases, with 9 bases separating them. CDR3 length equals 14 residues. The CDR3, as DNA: TGTGCCAGCAGTTACTCGACACAGATCTATGGCTACACCTTC. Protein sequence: CASSYSTQIYGYTF.

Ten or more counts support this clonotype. The CDR3 sequence: CASSYQGGGELFF. CDR3 nucleotide sequence: TGTGCCAGCAGCTACCAGGGGGGCGGGGAGCTGTTTTTT. The chain uses TRBV7-2 and TRBJ2-2; D is possibly TRBD1 (7 bases). Trimming took off 4 bases at V and 7 bases at J, with 10 bases between the two ends. The germline CDR1 and CDR2 sequences are SGHTA and FQGNSA. This CDR3 spans 13 amino acids.

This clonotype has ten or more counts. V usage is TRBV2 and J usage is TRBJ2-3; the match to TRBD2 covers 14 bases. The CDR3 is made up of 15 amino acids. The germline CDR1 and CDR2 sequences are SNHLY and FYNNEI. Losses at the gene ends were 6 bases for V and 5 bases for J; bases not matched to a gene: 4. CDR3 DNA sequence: TGTGCCAGCAGGTCGGGACTAGCGGGGGAAGATACGCAGTATTTT. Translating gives CASRSGLAGEDTQYF.

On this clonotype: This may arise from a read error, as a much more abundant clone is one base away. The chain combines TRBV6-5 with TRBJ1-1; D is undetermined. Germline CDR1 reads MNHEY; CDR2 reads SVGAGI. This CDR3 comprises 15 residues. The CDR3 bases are TGTGCCAACAGTTACGCCCCGGGATTGAACACTGAAGCTTTCTTT. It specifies CANSYAPGLNTEAFF.

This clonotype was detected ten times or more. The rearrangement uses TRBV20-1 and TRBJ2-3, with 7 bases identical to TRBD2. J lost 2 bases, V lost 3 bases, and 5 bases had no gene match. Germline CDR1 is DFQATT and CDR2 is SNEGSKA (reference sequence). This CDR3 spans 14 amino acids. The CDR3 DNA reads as TGCAGTGCTAGCCGGGGGGACCACACAGATACGCAGTATTTT. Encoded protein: CSASRGDHTDTQYF.